This TCR beta chain was recovered during a study of CD8 T cells in ankylosing spondylitis. It was by quantitative 5'-RACE with molecular barcodes that TCR beta libraries were made. TCRdb itself ran the 5' RACE reads through MiXCR, one entry per CDR3 protein. Altogether hundreds of thousands of distinct CDR3 sequences are present, 12% being singletons, with the ten largest covering roughly 0.51%. Per germline, CDR1 MNHNS and CDR2 SASEGT. The CDR3 is 13 amino acids. The ends lost 10 bases at V and 4 bases at J; junction bases unmatched: 7. Study-wide points: Characteristic, it appeared, of ankylosing spondylitis blood was a TCR beta motif of seven or eight highly homologous variants.

The table lists this clonotype with many counts. The antigen is undetermined. Sample: blood, either unsorted or a sorted T cell fraction (not recorded which). The chain combines TRBV6-1 with TRBJ2-5, with TRBD2 matching over 9 bases. This receptor was obtained from a male donor with ankylosing spondylitis. The CDR3 DNA is TGTGCCACGACGCGGGGGGGGGGAGAGACCCAGTACTTC. Translated, it gives CATTRGGGETQYF.